This T cell receptor beta chain was obtained from a study of CD8 T cells in ankylosing spondylitis (dated by TCRdb to about 2017). Study-wide context: T cell receptor beta repertoires were profiled in healthy donors and ankylosing spondylitis patients so that disease-linked TCR variants could be found. In total, the full study cohort was made up of roughly 110 healthy donors and 25 ankylosing spondylitis patients. Peripheral blood was sampled, and synovial fluid was additionally collected from ankylosing spondylitis patients. General findings and caveats noted by the study authors: Some of the motif variants had been reported before in the synovial fluid and blood of reactive arthritis patients, a finding that suggests common disease-initiation mechanisms. A CD8+ phenotype was shown by the disease-linked clones, which were found at relatively low frequencies in peripheral blood. A TCR beta motif made up of several highly homologous amino acid variants appeared to be characteristic of blood from ankylosing spondylitis patients. The disease-linked clones were reported as significantly enriched in matched synovial fluid samples from ankylosing spondylitis patients.

Details on this clonotype: It lacks a known antigen. Base qualities are not at hand, and no much larger clone is one base apart.

The listed sequencing device is Illumina HiSeq 2500. TCR beta libraries were prepared by quantitative 5'-RACE with molecular barcodes. The paper's processing steps were these. A new computational method, built on a probabilistic model of VDJ rearrangement, was used to identify disease-linked TCR variants. Starting from the raw public reads, TCRdb applied fastp trimming at Q25, assembled clones with MiXCR and retained in-frame beta chains. Rows are unified per CDR3 protein, each entry keeping the most common DNA and genes. TCRdb's processing, not the study's, gives the V and J calls here. This sample lists a few hundred thousand distinct CDR3 sequences; 20% to 25% were detected once. The leading ten clones occupy about a sixth of the sample. CDR1 SEHNR and CDR2 FQNEAQ are derived from the germline V gene (reference sequence). Taken from cysteine to phenylalanine, the CDR3 has 13 residues. Only the CDR3 part of the read is kept: 39 bases, read in frame from the first base. V is shortened by 5 bases, J by 4 bases, and the region joining them spans 9 bases.

In this chain, TRBV7-9 is recombined with TRBJ2-1; the D gene identity is not certain. Sequencing used blood, either unsorted or a sorted T cell fraction (not recorded which). This clonotype was obtained from a male donor with ankylosing spondylitis. The CDR3 amino acid sequence is: CASSQTHYNEQFF. The base sequence is TGTGCCAGCAGCCAGACCCATTACAATGAGCAGTTCTTC.